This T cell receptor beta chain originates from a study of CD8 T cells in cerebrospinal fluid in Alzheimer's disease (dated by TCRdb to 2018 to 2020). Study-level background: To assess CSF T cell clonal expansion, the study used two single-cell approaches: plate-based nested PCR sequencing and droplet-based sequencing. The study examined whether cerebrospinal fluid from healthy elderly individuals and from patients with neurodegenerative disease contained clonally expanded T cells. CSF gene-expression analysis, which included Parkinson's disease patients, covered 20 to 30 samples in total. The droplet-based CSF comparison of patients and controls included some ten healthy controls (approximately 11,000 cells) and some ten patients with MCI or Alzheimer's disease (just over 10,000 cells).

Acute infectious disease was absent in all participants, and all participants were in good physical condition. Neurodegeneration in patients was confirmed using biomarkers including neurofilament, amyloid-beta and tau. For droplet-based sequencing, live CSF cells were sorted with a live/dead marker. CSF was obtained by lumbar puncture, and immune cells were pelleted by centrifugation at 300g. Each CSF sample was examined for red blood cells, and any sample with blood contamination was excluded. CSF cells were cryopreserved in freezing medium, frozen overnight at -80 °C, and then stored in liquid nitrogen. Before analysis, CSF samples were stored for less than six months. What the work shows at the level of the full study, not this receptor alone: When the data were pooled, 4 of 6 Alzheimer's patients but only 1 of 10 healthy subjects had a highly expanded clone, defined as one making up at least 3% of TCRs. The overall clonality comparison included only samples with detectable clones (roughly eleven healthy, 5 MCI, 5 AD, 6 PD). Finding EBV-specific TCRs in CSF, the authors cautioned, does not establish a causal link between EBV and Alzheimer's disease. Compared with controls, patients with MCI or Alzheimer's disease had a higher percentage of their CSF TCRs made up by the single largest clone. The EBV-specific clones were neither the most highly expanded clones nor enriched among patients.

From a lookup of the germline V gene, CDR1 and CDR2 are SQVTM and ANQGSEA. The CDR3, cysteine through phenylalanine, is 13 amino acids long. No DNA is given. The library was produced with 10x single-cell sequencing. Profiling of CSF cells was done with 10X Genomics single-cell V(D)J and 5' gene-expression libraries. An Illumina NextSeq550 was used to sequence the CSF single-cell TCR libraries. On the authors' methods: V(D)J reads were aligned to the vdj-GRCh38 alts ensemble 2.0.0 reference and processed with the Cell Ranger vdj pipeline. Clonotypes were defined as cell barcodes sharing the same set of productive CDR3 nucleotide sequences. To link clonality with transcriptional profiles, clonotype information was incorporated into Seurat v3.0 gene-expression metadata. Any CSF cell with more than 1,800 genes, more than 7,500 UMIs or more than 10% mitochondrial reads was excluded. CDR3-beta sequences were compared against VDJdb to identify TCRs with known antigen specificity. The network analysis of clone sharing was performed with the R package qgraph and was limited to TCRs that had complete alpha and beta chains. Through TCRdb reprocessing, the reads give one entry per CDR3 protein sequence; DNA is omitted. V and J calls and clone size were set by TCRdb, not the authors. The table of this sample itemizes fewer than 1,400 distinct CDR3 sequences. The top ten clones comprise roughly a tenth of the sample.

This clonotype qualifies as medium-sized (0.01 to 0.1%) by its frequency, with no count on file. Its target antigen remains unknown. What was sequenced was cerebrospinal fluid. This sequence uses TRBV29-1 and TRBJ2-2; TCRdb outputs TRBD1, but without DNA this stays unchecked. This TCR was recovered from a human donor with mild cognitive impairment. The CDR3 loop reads CSGDNPNTGELFF.